This TCR beta chain was sequenced in a study of healthy donors' naive CD4 and CD8 T cells. Study results and caveats: A reported CD4+/CD8+ bias affected most V and J genes in naive cells.

This clonotype has just a few counts. Its antigen is unidentified. A linear amplification protocol produced the TCR libraries from roughly 0.5 ug of total RNA. One entry per CDR3 protein results from TCRdb running MiXCR on the reads. The repertoire holds approximately 180,000 distinct CDR3 sequences, with around 74% as singletons. This CDR3 region has 16 residues. The germline V gene has CDR1 LGHNA and CDR2 YNFKEQ. V was shortened by 2 bases and J by 0 bases, with 10 bases between the two germline ends. The genes are TRBV4-2 and TRBJ2-2; D is unclear. The receptor's source is a pool of human donors in good health; the sample pools cells from several healthy donors. The sequencing input was naive CD4+ and CD8+ T cells sorted from blood, pooled from several donors. CDR3 sequence reads: CASSQRVGPNTGELFF. In nucleotides, the CDR3 is TGTGCCAGCAGCCAACGTGTAGGCCCGAACACCGGGGAGCTGTTTTTT.